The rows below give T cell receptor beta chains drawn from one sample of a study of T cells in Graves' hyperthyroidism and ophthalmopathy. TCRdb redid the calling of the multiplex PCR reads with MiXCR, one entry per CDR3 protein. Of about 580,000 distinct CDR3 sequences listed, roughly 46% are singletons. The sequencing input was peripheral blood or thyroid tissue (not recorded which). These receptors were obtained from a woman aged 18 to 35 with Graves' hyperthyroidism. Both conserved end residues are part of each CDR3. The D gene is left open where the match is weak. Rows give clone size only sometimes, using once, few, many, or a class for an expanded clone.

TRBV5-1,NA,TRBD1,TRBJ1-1,TGCGCCAGCAGCATCGGGACAGTTGGTGAAGCTTTCTTT,CASSIGTVGEAFF
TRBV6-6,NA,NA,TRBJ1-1,TGTGCCAGCAACCTACCCGGCGGGGGGGCTGACATGAACACTGAAGCTTTCTTT,CASNLPGGGADMNTEAFF
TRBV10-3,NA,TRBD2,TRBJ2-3,TGTGCCATCAGGACTAGCGAAAGCACAGATACGCAGATGTTT,CAIRTSESTDTQMF
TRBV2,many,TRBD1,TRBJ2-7,TGTGCCAGCAGTGAAGAGTGGACAGGGGCCCTCGAGCAGTACTTC,CASSEEWTGALEQYF
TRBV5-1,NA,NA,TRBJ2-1,TGCGCCAGCAGCTCGAACGAGAATGAGTTCTTC,CASSSNENEFF
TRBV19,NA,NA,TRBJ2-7,TGTGCCAGTAGTATACACAAGGCGGCCTACGAGCAGTACTTC,CASSIHKAAYEQYF
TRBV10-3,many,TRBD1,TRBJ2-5,TGTGCCATCAGTCTACTGGGACAGGGGATAGAGACCCAGTACTTC,CAISLLGQGIETQYF
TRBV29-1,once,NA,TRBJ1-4,TGCAGCGTTGTTATACGGGGGAATGAAAAACTGTTTTTT,CSVVIRGNEKLFF
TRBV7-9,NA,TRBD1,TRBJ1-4,TGTGCCAGCAGCGGACAGGGGGCTTACCCTAATGAAAAACTGTTTTTT,CASSGQGAYPNEKLFF
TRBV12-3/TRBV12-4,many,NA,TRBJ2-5,TGTGCCAGCAGTCCTAATATGGGAGCTCCTGAGACCCAGTACTTC,CASSPNMGAPETQYF
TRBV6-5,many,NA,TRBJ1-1,TGTGCCAGCAGTAAGCTCTACCGGGGACCGAACACTGAAGCTTTCTTT,CASSKLYRGPNTEAFF
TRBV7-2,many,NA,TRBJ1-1,TGTGCCAGCAGCTTATTAAAGGGACGATCCACTGAAGCTTTCTTT,CASSLLKGRSTEAFF
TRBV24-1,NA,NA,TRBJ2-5,TGTGCCACCAGTGATTATCCAGGGATAGAGACCCAGTACTTT,CATSDYPGIETQYF
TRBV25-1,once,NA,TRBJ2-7,TGTGCCAGCAGTGAATCGGGGTTATACGAGCAGTACTTC,CASSESGLYEQYF
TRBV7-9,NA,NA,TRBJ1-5,TGTGCCAGCAGCACGGCGTATCAGCCCCAGCATTTT,CASSTAYQPQHF
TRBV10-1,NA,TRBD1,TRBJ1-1,TGCGCCAGCAGTGTAGAATCAGGGGGCGCTACTGAAGCTTTCTTT,CASSVESGGATEAFF
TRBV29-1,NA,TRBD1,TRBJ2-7,TGCAGCCAAGTGGCGGGACAGGGGAAAACCTACGAGCAGTACTTC,CSQVAGQGKTYEQYF
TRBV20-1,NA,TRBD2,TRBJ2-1,TGCAGTGCCCCAGTAGCGGGAGGTTACGATGAGCAGTTCTTC,CSAPVAGGYDEQFF
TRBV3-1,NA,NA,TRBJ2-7,TGTGCCAGCAGCCGGGTTCCATTCTACGAGCAGTACTTC,CASSRVPFYEQYF
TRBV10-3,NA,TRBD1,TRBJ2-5,TGTGCCATCAGACCAGGACAGGGGACTCAAGAGACCCAGTACTTC,CAIRPGQGTQETQYF
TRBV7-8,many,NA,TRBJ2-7,TGTGCCAGCAGCTCAACGGGACCCGGATCCTACGAGCAGTACTTC,CASSSTGPGSYEQYF
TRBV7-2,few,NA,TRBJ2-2,TGTGCCAGCAGCTTAATGGCAGGAACCGGGGAGCTGTTTTTT,CASSLMAGTGELFF
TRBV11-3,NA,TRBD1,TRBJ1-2,TGTGCCAGCAGCTTAGTCGCAGGGGGCTTTTATTATGGCTACACCTTC,CASSLVAGGFYYGYTF
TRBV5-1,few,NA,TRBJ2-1,TGCGCCAGCAGCTTGGGGGAAAGCTCCTACAATGAGCAGTTCTTC,CASSLGESSYNEQFF
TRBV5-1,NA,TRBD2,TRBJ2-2,TGCGCCAGCAGCCTCAGCGGGAGGGCCTGGACCGGGGAGCTGTTTTTT,CASSLSGRAWTGELFF
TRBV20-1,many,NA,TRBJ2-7,TGCAGTGCTAGAGTTAGACAGGGCGGCCGGGGGGAGCAGTACTTC,CSARVRQGGRGEQYF
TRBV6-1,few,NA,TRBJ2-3,TGTGCCAGCAGAGGGGAAGGCACAGATACGCAGTATTTT,CASRGEGTDTQYF
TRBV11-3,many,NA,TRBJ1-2,TGTGCCAGCAGCTTAGATAACTGGTGGGCCTCGGGCTATGGCTACACCTTC,CASSLDNWWASGYGYTF
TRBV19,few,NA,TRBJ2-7,TGTGTCAGTAGTTTGGGCTACGAGCAGTACTTC,CVSSLGYEQYF